These 13 T cell receptor beta chains came from one sample sequenced in a study of blood T cells in healthy people across ages. It was with a sample-barcoded 5' primer and a J-beta primer mix that a second PCR of roughly 7 to 12 cycles was run. In TCRdb, the 5' RACE reads were re-called with MiXCR into one record per CDR3 protein. The data show roughly 1,700,000 distinct CDR3 sequences, with about 28% seen just once and less than 9.5% held by the top ten. Sequencing was performed on blood. Receptors originate from a young woman in good health.

In this sample, this clonotype turned up many times. J is TRBJ2-7 and V is TRBV10-3; 9 bases line up with TRBD1. V trimming: 10 bases; J trimming: 3 bases; junction bases outside the gene matches: 4. Germline CDR1 is ENHRY and CDR2 is SYGVKD. The CDR3 covers 12 residues. The CDR3 is CATGTGIYEQYF. The CDR3 DNA reads TGTGCCACCGGGACAGGGATCTACGAGCAGTACTTC.

The chain joins TRBV4-1 to TRBJ1-2, with D possibly being TRBD1 (6 bases). This CDR3 has 15 amino acids. The ends were cut back, 1 base at V and 8 bases at J, with 17 bases in the middle. The V gene's germline CDR1 is MGHRA and CDR2 YSYEKL. The CDR3 region is CASSQATGWAEGYTF. In nucleotides, the CDR3 is TGCGCCAGCAGCCAAGCTACAGGGTGGGCCGAAGGCTACACCTTC.

This clonotype was counted between two and nine times. The rearrangement joins TRBV9 to TRBJ2-7, with D perhaps assigned TRBD1 or TRBD2 (5 bases each). The J call may not be correct, given that the DNA end is closer to TRBJ2-5. In germline, CDR1 is SGDLS, CDR2 YYNGEE. CDR3 length equals 15 residues. The CDR3 spells CASSAAPGPRETQYF. DNA for the CDR3: TGTGCCAGCAGCGCGGCTCCGGGACCGAGGGAGACCCAGTACTTC.

This sequence joins TRBV5-5 and TRBJ2-1; D perhaps matches TRBD1 (5 bases). This CDR3 spans 13 amino acids. V was shortened by 0 bases and J by 10 bases, with 11 bases between the two germline ends. Germline values: CDR1 SGHKS, CDR2 YYEKEE (reference sequence). The CDR3 DNA is TGTGCCAGCAGCTTGGCAGGGCGGCGGGAGCAGTTCTTC. It is translated as CASSLAGRREQFF.

At least ten counts were recorded for this clonotype. The V and J genes are TRBV12-3 or TRBV12-4 and TRBJ2-5; D perhaps matches TRBD1 (6 bases). The CDR3 length is 14 residues. V lost 6 bases, J lost 5 bases, and 16 bases lay in between. The CDR3 bases are TGTGCCAGCAGCCTACAGGGCCCCAGGGAGACCCAGTACTTC. This translates into CASSLQGPRETQYF.

This clonotype has a handful of counts. V usage is TRBV7-2 and J usage is TRBJ2-3, with D possibly matching TRBD2 (5 bases). The V gene lost 8 bases and the J gene lost 1 base, with 13 bases spanning the gap. CDR1 is SGHTA and CDR2 is FQGNSA in the germline V gene. This CDR3 has 14 residues. The CDR3 sequence: CASGRVGGTDTQYF. CDR3 bases: TGTGCCAGCGGGCGGGTTGGGGGCACAGATACGCAGTATTTT.

The genes are TRBV25-1 and TRBJ2-7; the match to TRBD2 covers 10 bases. V was clipped by 10 bases and J by 7 bases; unmatched bases: 16. Germline lookup yields CDR1 MGHDK and CDR2 SYGVNS. There are 15 residues in the CDR3. For the CDR3, the DNA is TGTGCCATCCAGACCGGCCTAGCGGGAGTGGATGAGCAGTACTTC. This sequence encodes CAIQTGLAGVDEQYF.

V is TRBV10-3 and J is TRBJ1-2; no definite D call. CDR1 and CDR2 from the germline V gene are ENHRY and SYGVKD. Trimming pared 3 bases from V and 6 bases from J, leaving 14 bases between. The CDR3 length is 14 residues. The CDR3 reads CAISDYQATDGYTF. The CDR3 DNA reads as TGTGCCATCAGTGATTACCAGGCAACGGATGGCTACACCTTC.

This clonotype was picked up a small number of times. The chain is built from TRBV12-3 or TRBV12-4 and TRBJ2-7; 10 bases are a match to TRBD2. The CDR3 contains 15 residues. With 6 bases clipped from V and 2 bases from J, the junction kept 7 bases outside the gene matches. CDR3 nucleotide sequence: TGTGCCAGCAGCCGTAGCGGGAGGTGGGCCTACGAGCAGTACTTC. Encoded protein: CASSRSGRWAYEQYF.

The J gene is TRBJ2-1, the V gene TRBV20-1; D not certain. Germline loops: CDR1 DFQATT, CDR2 SNEGSKA (reference sequence). CDR3 length: 14 amino acids. Trimming cost V 5 bases and J 0 bases, with 11 bases left between them. The CDR3 loop reads CSAVRASSYNEQFF. DNA of the CDR3: TGCAGTGCTGTCCGGGCGAGCTCCTACAATGAGCAGTTCTTC.

The chain is built from TRBV5-1 and TRBJ1-1; D gene ambiguous. The germline V gene has CDR1 SGHRS and CDR2 YFSETQ. Trimming pared 0 bases from V and 3 bases from J, leaving 6 bases between. This CDR3 has 13 amino acids. The chain's CDR3 is CASSLDTHTEAFF. The CDR3 nucleotides are TGCGCCAGCAGCTTGGACACACACACTGAAGCTTTCTTT. Supplemented by reference TRBV5-1 and TRBJ1-1, the full variable domain reads KAGVTQTPRYLIKTRGQQVTLSCSPISGHRSVSWYQQTPGQGLQFLFEYFSETQRNKGNFPGRFSGRQFSNSRSEMNVSTLELGDSALYLCASSLDTHTEAFFGQGTRLTVV.

V and J are TRBV2 and TRBJ2-1, with D perhaps TRBD1 or TRBD2 (7 bases each). The CDR3 has 11 amino acids. The V end was cut by 10 bases, the J end by 10 bases, with 14 bases between. Per germline, CDR1 SNHLY and CDR2 FYNNEI. CDR3 loop: CAIDRDYEQFF. The CDR3 DNA follows: TGTGCCATAGACAGGGACTACGAGCAGTTCTTC.

The genes are TRBV3-1 and TRBJ2-1, with 9 nucleotides matching TRBD2. CDR3 length equals 16 residues. Germline-derived CDR1 and CDR2 are LGHDT and YNNKEL (reference sequence). The V gene end was trimmed by 0 bases and the J gene end by 6 bases; junction bases not matched to a gene: 6. CDR3 coding DNA: TGTGCCAGCAGCCAAGATGTAGCGGGAGTCGCCAATGAGCAGTTCTTC. Encoded protein: CASSQDVAGVANEQFF.